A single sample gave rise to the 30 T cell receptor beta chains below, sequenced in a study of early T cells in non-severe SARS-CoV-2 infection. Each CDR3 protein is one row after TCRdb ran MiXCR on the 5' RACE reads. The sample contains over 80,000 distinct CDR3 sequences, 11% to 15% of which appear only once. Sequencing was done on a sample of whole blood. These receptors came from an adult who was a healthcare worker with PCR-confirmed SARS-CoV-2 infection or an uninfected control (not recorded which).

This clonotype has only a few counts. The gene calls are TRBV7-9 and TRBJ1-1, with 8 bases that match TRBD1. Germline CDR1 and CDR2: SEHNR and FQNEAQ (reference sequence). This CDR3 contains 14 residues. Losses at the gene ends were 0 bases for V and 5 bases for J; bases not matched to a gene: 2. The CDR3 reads CASSLAGDRTEAFF. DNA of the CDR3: TGTGCCAGCAGCTTAGCCGGGGACAGGACTGAAGCTTTCTTT.

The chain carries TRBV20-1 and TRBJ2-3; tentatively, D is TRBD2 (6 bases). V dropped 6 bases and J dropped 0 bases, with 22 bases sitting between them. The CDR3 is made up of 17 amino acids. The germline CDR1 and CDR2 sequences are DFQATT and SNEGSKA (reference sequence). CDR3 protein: CSATTWGELFSTDTQYF. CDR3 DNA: TGCAGTGCCACGACTTGGGGGGAGTTGTTTAGCACAGATACGCAGTATTTT.

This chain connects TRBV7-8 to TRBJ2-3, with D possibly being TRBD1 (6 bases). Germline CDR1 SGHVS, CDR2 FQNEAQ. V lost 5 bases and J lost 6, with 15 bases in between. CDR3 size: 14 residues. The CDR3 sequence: CASSPGDLRDTQYF. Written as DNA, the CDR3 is TGTGCCAGCAGCCCAGGGGACCTTAGGGATACGCAGTATTTT.

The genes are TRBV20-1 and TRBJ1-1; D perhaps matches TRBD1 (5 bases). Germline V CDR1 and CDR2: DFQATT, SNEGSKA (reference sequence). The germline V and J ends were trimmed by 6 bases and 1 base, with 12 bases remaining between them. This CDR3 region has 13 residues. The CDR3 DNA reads TGCAGTGCGATCAGGGCGACGAACACTGAAGCTTTCTTT. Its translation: CSAIRATNTEAFF.

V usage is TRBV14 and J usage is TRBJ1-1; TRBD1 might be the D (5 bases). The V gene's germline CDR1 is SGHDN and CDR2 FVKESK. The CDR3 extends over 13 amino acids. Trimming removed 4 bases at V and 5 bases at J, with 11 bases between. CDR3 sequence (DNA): TGTGCCAGCAGCCCCAGGGTTTTAACTGAAGCTTTCTTT. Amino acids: CASSPRVLTEAFF.

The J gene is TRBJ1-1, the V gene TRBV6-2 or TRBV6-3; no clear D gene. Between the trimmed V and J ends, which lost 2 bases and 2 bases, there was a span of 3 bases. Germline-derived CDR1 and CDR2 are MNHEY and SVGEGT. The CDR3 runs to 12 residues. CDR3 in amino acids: CASSYPNTEAFF. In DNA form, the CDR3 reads TGTGCCAGCAGTTACCCAAACACTGAAGCTTTCTTT.

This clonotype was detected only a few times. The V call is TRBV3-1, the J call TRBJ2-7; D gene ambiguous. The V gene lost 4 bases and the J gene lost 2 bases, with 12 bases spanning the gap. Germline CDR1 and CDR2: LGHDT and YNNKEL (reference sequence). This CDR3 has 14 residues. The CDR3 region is CASSPRVFPYEQYF. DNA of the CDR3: TGTGCCAGCAGCCCTCGGGTTTTCCCCTACGAGCAGTACTTC.

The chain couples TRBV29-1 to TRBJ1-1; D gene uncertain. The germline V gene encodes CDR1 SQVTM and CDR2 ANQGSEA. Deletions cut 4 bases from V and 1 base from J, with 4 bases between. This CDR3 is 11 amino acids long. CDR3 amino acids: CSVARNTEAFF. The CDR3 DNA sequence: TGCAGCGTTGCCAGGAACACTGAAGCTTTCTTT.

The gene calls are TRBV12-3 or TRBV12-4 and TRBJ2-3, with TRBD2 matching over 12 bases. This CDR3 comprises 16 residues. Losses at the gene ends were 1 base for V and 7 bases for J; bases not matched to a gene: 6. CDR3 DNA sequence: TGTGCCAGCAGTTTAGGATCTGGACTAGCGGGGTATACGCAGTATTTT. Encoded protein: CASSLGSGLAGYTQYF.

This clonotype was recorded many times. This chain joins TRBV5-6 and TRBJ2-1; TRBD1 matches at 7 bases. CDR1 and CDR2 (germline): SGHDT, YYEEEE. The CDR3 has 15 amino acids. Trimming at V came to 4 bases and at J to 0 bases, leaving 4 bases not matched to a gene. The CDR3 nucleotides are TGTGCCAGCAGCCGACAGGGCTTCTCCTACAATGAGCAGTTCTTC. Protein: CASSRQGFSYNEQFF.

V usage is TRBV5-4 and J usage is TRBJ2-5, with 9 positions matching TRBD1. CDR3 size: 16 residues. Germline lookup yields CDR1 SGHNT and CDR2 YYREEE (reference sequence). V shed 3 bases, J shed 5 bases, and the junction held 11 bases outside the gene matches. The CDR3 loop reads CASSWAPGQGGETQYF. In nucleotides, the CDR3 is TGTGCCAGCAGCTGGGCCCCGGGACAGGGCGGCGAGACCCAGTACTTC.

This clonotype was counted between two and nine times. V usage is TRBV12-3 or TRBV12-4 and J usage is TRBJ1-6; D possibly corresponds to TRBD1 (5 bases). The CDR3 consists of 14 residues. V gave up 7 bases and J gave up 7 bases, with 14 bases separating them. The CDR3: CASTWQGPNSPLHF. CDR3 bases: TGTGCCAGCACTTGGCAGGGTCCAAATTCACCCCTCCACTTT.

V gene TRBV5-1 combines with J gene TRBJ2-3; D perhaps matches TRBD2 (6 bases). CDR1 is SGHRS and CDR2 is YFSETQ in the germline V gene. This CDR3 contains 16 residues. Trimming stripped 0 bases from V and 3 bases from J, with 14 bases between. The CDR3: CASSLEGLSGTDTQYF. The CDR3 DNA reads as TGCGCCAGCAGCTTGGAAGGGCTCAGCGGGACAGATACGCAGTATTTT. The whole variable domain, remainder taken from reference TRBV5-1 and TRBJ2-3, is KAGVTQTPRYLIKTRGQQVTLSCSPISGHRSVSWYQQTPGQGLQFLFEYFSETQRNKGNFPGRFSGRQFSNSRSEMNVSTLELGDSALYLCASSLEGLSGTDTQYFGPGTRLTVL.

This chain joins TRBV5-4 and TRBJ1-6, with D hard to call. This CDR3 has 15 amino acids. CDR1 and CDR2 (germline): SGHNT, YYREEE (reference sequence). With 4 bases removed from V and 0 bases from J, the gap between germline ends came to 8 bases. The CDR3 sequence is CASSPDVSYNSPLHF. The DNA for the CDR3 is TGTGCCAGCAGCCCTGACGTCTCCTATAATTCACCCCTCCACTTT.

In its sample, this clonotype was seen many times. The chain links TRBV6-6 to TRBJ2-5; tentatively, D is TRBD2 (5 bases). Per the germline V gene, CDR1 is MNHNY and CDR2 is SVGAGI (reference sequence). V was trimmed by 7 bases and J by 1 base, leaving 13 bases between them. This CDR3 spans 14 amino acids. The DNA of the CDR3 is TGTGCCAGCATCATGACTCGGGGCCAAGAGACCCAGTACTTC. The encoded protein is CASIMTRGQETQYF.

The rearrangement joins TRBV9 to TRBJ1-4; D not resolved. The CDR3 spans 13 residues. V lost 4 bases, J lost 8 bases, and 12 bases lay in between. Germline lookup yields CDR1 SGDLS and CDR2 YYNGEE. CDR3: CASSLTPEEKLFF. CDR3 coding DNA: TGTGCCAGCAGCCTGACCCCAGAGGAAAAACTGTTTTTT.

CDR3 sequence (DNA): TGTGCCAGCAGTGCGGTGACAGGGGGTTACGGGGAGCTGTTTTTT. Encoded protein: CASSAVTGGYGELFF. The rearrangement uses TRBV2 and TRBJ2-2; 9 nucleotides align to TRBD1. Per the germline V gene, CDR1 is SNHLY and CDR2 is FYNNEI. J was trimmed by 7 bases and V by 4 bases; bases with no gene match: 7. CDR3 length equals 15 residues.

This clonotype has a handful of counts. The DNA of the CDR3 is TGTGCCAGCAGAGCAACAGGGGGCCCCTACAATGAGCAGTTCTTC. It specifies CASRATGGPYNEQFF. The J gene is TRBJ2-1, the V gene TRBV2; TRBD1 aligns across 9 bases. Trimming cost V 6 bases and J 2 bases; bases outside gene matches: 5. CDR1 and CDR2 (germline): SNHLY, FYNNEI. The CDR3 contains 15 residues.

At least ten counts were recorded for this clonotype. CDR3 protein: CASSYSRNYGYTF. The CDR3 DNA sequence: TGTGCCAGCAGTTACTCGAGAAACTATGGCTACACCTTC. This sequence joins TRBV6-5 and TRBJ1-2, with D uncertain. CDR3 size: 13 residues. The V gene's germline CDR1 is MNHEY and CDR2 SVGAGI. V was trimmed by 0 bases and J by 2 bases, leaving 4 bases between them.

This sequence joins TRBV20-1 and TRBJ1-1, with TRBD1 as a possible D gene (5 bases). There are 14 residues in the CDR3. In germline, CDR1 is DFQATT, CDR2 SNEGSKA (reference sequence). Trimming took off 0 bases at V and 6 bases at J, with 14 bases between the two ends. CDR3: CSARDQRGSAEAFF. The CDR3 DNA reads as TGCAGTGCTAGAGATCAGCGGGGGAGCGCTGAAGCTTTCTTT.

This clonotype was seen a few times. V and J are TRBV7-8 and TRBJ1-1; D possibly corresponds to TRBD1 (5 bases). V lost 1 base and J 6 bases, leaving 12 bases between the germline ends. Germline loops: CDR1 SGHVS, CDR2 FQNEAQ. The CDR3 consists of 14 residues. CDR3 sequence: CASSLGGVMAEAFF. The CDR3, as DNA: TGTGCCAGCAGCTTAGGAGGGGTCATGGCTGAAGCTTTCTTT.

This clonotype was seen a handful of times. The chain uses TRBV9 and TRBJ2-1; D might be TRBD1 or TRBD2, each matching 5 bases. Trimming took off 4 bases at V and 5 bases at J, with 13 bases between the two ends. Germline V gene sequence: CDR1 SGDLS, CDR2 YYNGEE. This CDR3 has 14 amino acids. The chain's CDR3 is CASSQGTSDNEQFF. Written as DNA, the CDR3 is TGTGCCAGCAGCCAAGGGACCTCAGACAATGAGCAGTTCTTC.

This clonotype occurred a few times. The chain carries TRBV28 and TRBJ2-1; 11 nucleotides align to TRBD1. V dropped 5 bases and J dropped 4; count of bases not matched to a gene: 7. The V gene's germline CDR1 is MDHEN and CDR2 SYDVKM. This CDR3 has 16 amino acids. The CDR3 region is CASSPSGQGVYNEQFF. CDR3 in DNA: TGTGCCAGCAGTCCCTCGGGACAGGGGGTGTACAATGAGCAGTTCTTC.

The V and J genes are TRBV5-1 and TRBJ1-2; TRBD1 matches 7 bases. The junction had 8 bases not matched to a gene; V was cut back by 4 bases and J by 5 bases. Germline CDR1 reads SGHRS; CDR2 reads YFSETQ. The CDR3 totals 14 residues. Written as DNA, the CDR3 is TGCGCCAGCAGCCCGGGGGACAGAGAGTATGGCTACACCTTC. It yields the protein CASSPGDREYGYTF.

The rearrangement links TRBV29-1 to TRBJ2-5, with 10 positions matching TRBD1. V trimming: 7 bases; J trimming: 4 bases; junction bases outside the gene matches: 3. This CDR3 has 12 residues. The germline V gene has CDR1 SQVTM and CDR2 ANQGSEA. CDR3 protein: CSARDRGETQYF. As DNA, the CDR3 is TGCAGCGCCCGGGACAGGGGAGAGACCCAGTACTTC.

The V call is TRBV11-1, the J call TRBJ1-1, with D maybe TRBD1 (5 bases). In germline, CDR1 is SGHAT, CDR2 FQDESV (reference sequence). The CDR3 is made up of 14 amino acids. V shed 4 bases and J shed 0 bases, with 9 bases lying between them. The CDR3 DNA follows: TGTGCCAGCAGCTGGGACGGTATGAACACTGAAGCTTTCTTT. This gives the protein CASSWDGMNTEAFF. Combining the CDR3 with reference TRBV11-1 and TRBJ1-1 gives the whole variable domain EAEVAQSPRYKITEKSQAVAFWCDPISGHATLYWYRQILGQGPELLVQFQDESVVDDSQLPKDRFSAERLKGVDSTLKIQPAELGDSAMYLCASSWDGMNTEAFFGQGTRLTVV.

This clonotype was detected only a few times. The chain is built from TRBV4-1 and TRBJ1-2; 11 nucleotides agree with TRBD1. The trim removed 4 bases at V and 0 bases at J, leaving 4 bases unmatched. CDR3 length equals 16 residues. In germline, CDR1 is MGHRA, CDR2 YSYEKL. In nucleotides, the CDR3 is TGCGCCAGCAGCCGGACAGGGGGCGAAGCTAACTATGGCTACACCTTC. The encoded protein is CASSRTGGEANYGYTF.

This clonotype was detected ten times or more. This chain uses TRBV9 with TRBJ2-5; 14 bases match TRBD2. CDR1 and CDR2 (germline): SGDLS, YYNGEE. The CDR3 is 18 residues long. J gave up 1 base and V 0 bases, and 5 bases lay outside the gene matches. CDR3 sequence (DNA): TGTGCCAGCAGCGTAGGACTAGCGGGGGGGCTCCCCCAAGAGACCCAGTACTTC. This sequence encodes CASSVGLAGGLPQETQYF. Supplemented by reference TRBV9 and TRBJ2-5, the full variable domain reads DSGVTQTPKHLITATGQRVTLRCSPRSGDLSVYWYQQSLDQGLQFLIQYYNGEERAKGNILERFSAQQFPDLHSELNLSSLELGDSALYFCASSVGLAGGLPQETQYFGPGTRLLVL.

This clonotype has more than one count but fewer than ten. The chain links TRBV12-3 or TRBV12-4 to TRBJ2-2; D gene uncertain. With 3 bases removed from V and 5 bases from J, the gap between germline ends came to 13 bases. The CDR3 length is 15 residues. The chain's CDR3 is CASSFPLAATGELFF. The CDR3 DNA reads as TGTGCCAGCAGTTTCCCATTAGCCGCAACCGGGGAGCTGTTTTTT.

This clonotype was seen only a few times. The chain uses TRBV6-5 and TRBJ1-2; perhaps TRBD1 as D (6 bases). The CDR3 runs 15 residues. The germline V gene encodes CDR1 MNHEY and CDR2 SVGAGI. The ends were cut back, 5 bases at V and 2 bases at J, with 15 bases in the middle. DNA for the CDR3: TGTGCCAGCAGTCCCCATGAGGACAGAAACTATGGCTACACCTTC. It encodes CASSPHEDRNYGYTF.